Listed here are 21 T cell receptor beta chains from one sample, sequenced in a study of cytomegalovirus exposure and HLA in healthy donors. The study ran its PCR with 60 Vbeta and 13 Jbeta primers. Produced via immunoSEQ multiplex PCR; TCRdb's table is partial and in-frame only. This sample has 150,000 to 200,000 clones, with 65% to 85% found just once. The sequenced material came from PBMCs. The receptors shown here come from a male donor in good health and CMV-seronegative.

This clone has a handful of counts. The chain carries TRBV29-1 and TRBJ1-1, with TRBD1 identical over 11 bases. The CDR3 loop spans 15 amino acids. The germline V gene encodes CDR1 SQVTM and CDR2 ANQGSEA. The V segment lost 6 bases and the J segment 3 bases; nucleotides outside the gene matches: 9. CDR3 sequence (DNA): TGCAGCGTCGGACAGGGGGCAGTGGTGGACACTGAAGCTTTCTTT. Translation gives CSVGQGAVVDTEAFF. The full variable domain, with the rest looked up from reference TRBV29-1 and TRBJ1-1, is SAVISQKPSRDICQRGTSLTIQCQVDSQVTMMFWYRQQPGQSLTLIATANQGSEATYESGFVIDKFPISRPNLTFSTLTVSNMSPEDSSIYLCSVGQGAVVDTEAFFGQGTRLTVV.

The chain has TRBV4-3 and TRBJ2-5, with D perhaps TRBD1 (6 bases). The CDR3 runs to 14 residues. Germline CDR1 is LGHNA and CDR2 is YSLEER. V shed 2 bases and J shed 11 bases, with 18 bases lying between them. This CDR3 is CASSQLTGSKEQYF. In DNA form, the CDR3 reads TGCGCCAGCAGCCAATTAACAGGGTCGAAGGAGCAGTACTTC.

The chain couples TRBV4-2 to TRBJ1-4; 9 bases fit TRBD1. CDR3 length: 15 amino acids. Germline CDR1 reads LGHNA; CDR2 reads YNFKEQ. V lost 0 bases, J lost 6 bases, and 2 bases stayed unmatched. In DNA, the CDR3 is TGTGCCAGCAGCCAAGAGGGGGACAGGGATGAAAAACTGTTTTTT. Translated, it gives CASSQEGDRDEKLFF.

Only a few counts were recorded for this clone. The chain links TRBV19 to TRBJ1-5; no clear D. This CDR3 comprises 12 residues. Trimming left V 4 bases short and J 4 bases short, with 5 bases between. From germline, CDR1 is LNHDA and CDR2 SQIVND (reference sequence). The CDR3, as DNA: TGTGCCAGTAGTACCCCAAATCAGCCCCAGCATTTT. It yields the protein CASSTPNQPQHF.

The chain links TRBV5-1 to TRBJ1-1; TRBD1 is a possible D gene (5 bases). The V end was cut by 1 base, the J end by 1 base, with 5 bases between. Looked up from germline, CDR1 is SGHRS and CDR2 is YFSETQ. The CDR3 length is 13 residues. CDR3: CASSLTGNTEAFF. The CDR3 region has the DNA TGCGCCAGCAGCTTGACAGGGAACACTGAAGCTTTCTTT.

V and J are TRBV5-6 and TRBJ1-5; D may be TRBD1 (6 bases). The V and J ends lost 4 bases and 2 bases respectively, with 16 bases between them. CDR3 length equals 16 residues. Germline V gives CDR1 SGHDT, CDR2 YYEEEE. CDR3 DNA sequence: TGTGCCAGCAGCCTGGGAGCGGGGGCGGGCAATCAGCCCCAGCATTTT. It codes for CASSLGAGAGNQPQHF.

This clone was counted only a few times. This chain's CDR3 is CASSLGADSYEQYF. For the CDR3, the DNA is TGCGCCAGCAGCTTGGGGGCAGACTCCTACGAGCAGTACTTC. This chain links TRBV5-1 with TRBJ2-7; D is uncertain. The V and J ends lost 0 bases and 0 bases respectively, with 7 bases between them. The CDR3 length is 14 residues. The germline V gene has CDR1 SGHRS and CDR2 YFSETQ. Full variable domain (outside the CDR3, taken from reference TRBV5-1 and TRBJ2-7): KAGVTQTPRYLIKTRGQQVTLSCSPISGHRSVSWYQQTPGQGLQFLFEYFSETQRNKGNFPGRFSGRQFSNSRSEMNVSTLELGDSALYLCASSLGADSYEQYFGPGTRLTVT.

The J gene is TRBJ2-7, the V gene TRBV7-8; 7 bases are shared with TRBD1. The CDR3 length is 16 residues. V shed 4 bases, J shed 2 bases, and the junction held 11 bases outside the gene matches. CDR1 and CDR2 (germline): SGHVS, FQNEAQ. CDR3 in amino acids: CASSSISGTAPYEQYF. As DNA, the CDR3 is TGTGCCAGCAGCTCTATATCCGGGACAGCCCCCTACGAGCAGTACTTC. Combining the CDR3 with reference TRBV7-8 and TRBJ2-7 gives the whole variable domain GAGVSQSPRYKVAKRGQDVALRCDPISGHVSLFWYQQALGQGPEFLTYFQNEAQLDKSGLPSDRFFAERPEGSVSTLKIQRTQQEDSAVYLCASSSISGTAPYEQYFGPGTRLTVT.

The V and J genes are TRBV4-3 and TRBJ2-3; a weak D match, TRBD2 (6 bases). The CDR3 loop spans 15 amino acids. The germline V gene encodes CDR1 LGHNA and CDR2 YSLEER. The ends were cut back, 0 bases at V and 4 bases at J, with 11 bases in the middle. The CDR3 spells CASSQEERAPDTQYF. The CDR3 region has the DNA TGCGCCAGCAGCCAAGAAGAGCGGGCGCCAGATACGCAGTATTTT.

The rearrangement uses TRBV7-8 and TRBJ2-7; tentative D call: TRBD2 (6 bases). Germline V gene data show CDR1 as SGHVS and CDR2 as FQNEAQ. Trimming pared 1 base from V and 6 bases from J, leaving 19 bases between. The CDR3 totals 16 residues. The CDR3 reads CASSLVLGGDLSEQYF. As DNA, the CDR3 is TGTGCCAGCAGCTTAGTTCTGGGGGGAGACCTATCCGAGCAGTACTTC.

The CDR3 sequence: CASRQGGGNTIYF. CDR3 DNA sequence: TGTGCCAGCAGACAGGGGGGTGGAAACACCATATATTTT. The chain joins TRBV9 to TRBJ1-3; TRBD1 aligns across 8 bases. Germline V gene data show CDR1 as SGDLS and CDR2 as YYNGEE. The CDR3 is 13 amino acids. Trimming cost V 5 bases and J 3 bases; bases outside gene matches: 1.

This chain connects TRBV7-3 to TRBJ2-5, with D unclear. The V end was cut by 5 bases, the J end by 5 bases, with 15 bases between. Per germline, CDR1 SGHTA and CDR2 FQGTGA. CDR3 length: 14 amino acids. CDR3 amino acids: CASSPQYGSETQYF. The CDR3 DNA is TGTGCCAGCAGCCCCCAATACGGTTCGGAGACCCAGTACTTC. Looking up the rest from reference TRBV7-3 and TRBJ2-5 gives the full variable domain: GAGVSQTPSNKVTEKGKYVELRCDPISGHTALYWYRQSLGQGPEFLIYFQGTGAADDSGLPNDRFFAVRPEGSVSTLKIQRTERGDSAVYLCASSPQYGSETQYFGPGTRLLVL.

The chain couples TRBV19 to TRBJ2-2; D gene uncertain. Trimming removed 4 bases at V and 4 bases at J, with 10 bases between. This CDR3 is 14 amino acids long. Germline CDR1 is LNHDA and CDR2 is SQIVND (reference sequence). CDR3 nucleotide sequence: TGTGCCAGTAGTACTCAGGTCCCCACCGGGGAGCTGTTTTTT. Residues: CASSTQVPTGELFF.

V is TRBV15 and J is TRBJ2-3; 7 bases agree with TRBD1. Germline V gives CDR1 LNHNV, CDR2 YYDKDF (reference sequence). The CDR3 loop spans 16 amino acids. V dropped 3 bases and J dropped 1; count of bases not matched to a gene: 7. CDR3 DNA sequence: TGTGCCACCAGCAGTAGACAGGGCGGAGGCACAGATACGCAGTATTTT. The encoded protein is CATSSRQGGGTDTQYF.

V is TRBV7-9 and J is TRBJ1-2; 8 bases align to TRBD1. This CDR3 has 13 amino acids. Germline V gives CDR1 SEHNR, CDR2 FQNEAQ (reference sequence). V was pared by 7 bases and J by 7 bases, with 8 bases of the junction left unmatched. The CDR3 here is CASTQGQGFGYTF. The CDR3 region has the DNA TGTGCCAGCACCCAAGGACAGGGATTTGGCTACACCTTC.

The J gene is TRBJ1-5, the V gene TRBV6-6; 10 bases are a match to TRBD1. V trimming: 4 bases; J trimming: 3 bases; junction bases outside the gene matches: 3. There are 15 residues in the CDR3. The germline CDR1 and CDR2 sequences are MNHNY and SVGAGI (reference sequence). Written as DNA, the CDR3 is TGTGCCAGCAGTTCGGACAGGGGGACCAATCAGCCCCAGCATTTT. Translating it yields CASSSDRGTNQPQHF.

This clone was recorded a few times. The chain is built from TRBV5-4 and TRBJ1-2; maybe TRBD1 (5 bases). The CDR3 sequence is 13 residues long. V gave up 2 bases and J gave up 8 bases, with 13 bases separating them. Germline V lookup: CDR1 SGHNT, CDR2 YYREEE (reference sequence). In DNA, the CDR3 is TGTGCCAGCAGCTTTGGAGGGGCGGGGGGCTACACCTTC. It encodes CASSFGGAGGYTF.

The rearrangement uses TRBV25-1 and TRBJ2-7, with D perhaps TRBD1 (7 bases). The germline V gene encodes CDR1 MGHDK and CDR2 SYGVNS. CDR3 size: 12 residues. V lost 10 bases to trimming and J lost 5 bases, with 15 bases between them. Here the CDR3 reads CATGQEGHEQYF. DNA of the CDR3: TGTGCCACCGGACAGGAGGGGCACGAGCAGTACTTC.

This clone was counted only a few times. The V gene is TRBV4-1, the J gene TRBJ2-5; 7 positions match TRBD2. The CDR3 extends over 13 amino acids. V trimming: 1 base; J trimming: 6 bases; junction bases outside the gene matches: 2. Germline V CDR1 and CDR2: MGHRA, YSYEKL. CDR3 sequence: CASSQGGGQTQYF. CDR3 coding DNA: TGCGCCAGCAGCCAAGGGGGGGGTCAGACCCAGTACTTC.

A single count supports this clone. An end of the junction differs from the germline gene, which may be a read error. The chain combines TRBV7-9 with TRBJ2-2, with D unresolved. The CDR3 has 15 residues. CDR1 is SEHNR and CDR2 is FQNEAQ in the germline V gene (reference sequence). The CDR3 spells CSSSPVVADTGELFF. CDR3 coding DNA: TGTTCCAGCAGCCCAGTCGTGGCGGACACCGGGGAGCTGTTTTTT.

V usage is TRBV7-9 and J usage is TRBJ1-1, with 7 bases lining up with TRBD1. CDR3 length equals 16 residues. Per the germline V gene, CDR1 is SEHNR and CDR2 is FQNEAQ (reference sequence). V lost 5 bases to trimming and J lost 3 bases; unmatched junction nucleotides: 12. This CDR3 reads CASSPPYRDRDTEAFF. The CDR3 nucleotides read TGTGCCAGCAGCCCCCCGTACCGGGACAGAGACACTGAAGCTTTCTTT.